The clone carrying this TCR beta chain was observed a handful of times. This entry belongs to a study of blood T cell repertoires in COVID-19. About the study: Donors in the United States, Italy and Spain gave samples during acute or convalescent COVID-19. Sample material is recorded as cDNA or gDNA derived from T cells, B-cell-depleted T cells, or PBMCs.

CDR1 and CDR2 (germline): SGHTS, YDEGEE. J gave up 7 bases and V 3 bases, and 15 bases lay outside the gene matches. CDR3 length equals 16 residues. Produced via immunoSEQ multiplex PCR; TCRdb's table is partial and in-frame only. Among about 200,000 clones listed, less than 85% were seen once. The V call is TRBV5-8, the J call TRBJ1-2; 7 bases align to TRBD1. This TCR came from a woman aged 55-70 years with acute COVID-19. The sample consisted of PBMCs or T cells enriched from blood (not recorded which). CDR3 in DNA: TGTGCCAGCAGCTCCCACGGGAGGGGGCGCGGGAGTGGCTACACCTTC. It translates to CASSSHGRGRGSGYTF.